Sequencing of this T cell receptor beta chain was carried out in a study of cytomegalovirus exposure and HLA in healthy donors. It was with 60 Vbeta and 13 Jbeta primers that the PCR ran. TCRdb's copy holds only in-frame clones and misses some; the assay was immunoSEQ multiplex PCR. The sample lists some 150,000 clones, around three quarters seen once, with around 3.5% in the top ten. J gave up 3 bases and V 6 bases, and 4 bases lay outside the gene matches. The CDR3 spans 13 residues. CDR1 and CDR2 from the germline V gene are WNHNN and SYGVQD (reference sequence). Material for sequencing was PBMCs. This TCR was recovered from a man under 40 in good health and CMV-seropositive. V usage is TRBV10-1 and J usage is TRBJ2-5; 7 bases fit TRBD2. The chain's CDR3 is CASSLGREETQYF. The CDR3 bases are TGCGCCAGCAGCCTAGGGAGGGAAGAGACCCAGTACTTC.